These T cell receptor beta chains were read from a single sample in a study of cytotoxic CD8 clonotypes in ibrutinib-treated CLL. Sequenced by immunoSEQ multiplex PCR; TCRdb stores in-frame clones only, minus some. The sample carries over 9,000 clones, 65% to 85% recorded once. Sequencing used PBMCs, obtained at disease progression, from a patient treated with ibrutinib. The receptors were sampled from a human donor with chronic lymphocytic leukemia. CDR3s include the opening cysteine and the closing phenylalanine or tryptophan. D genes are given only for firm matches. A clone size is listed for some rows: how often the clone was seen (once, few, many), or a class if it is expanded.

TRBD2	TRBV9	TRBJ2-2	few	CASSDPLYGRAAIDTGELFF	TGTGCCAGCAGCGACCCCCTCTACGGGAGGGCCGCCATCGACACCGGGGAGCTGTTTTTT
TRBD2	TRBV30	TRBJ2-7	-	CAYSLWGREGSYEQYF	TGTGCCTACTCCCTCTGGGGGCGGGAGGGTTCCTACGAGCAGTACTTC
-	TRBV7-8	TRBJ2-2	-	CASSPQGGELFF	TGTGCCAGCAGCCCTCAAGGCGGGGAGCTGTTTTTT
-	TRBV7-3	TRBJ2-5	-	CASSFGSLQETQYF	TGTGCCAGCAGCTTCGGGAGTTTGCAAGAGACCCAGTACTTC
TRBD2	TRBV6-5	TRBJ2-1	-	CASRYTGTSYEQFF	TGTGCCAGCAGATACACCGGGACTAGTTATGAGCAGTTCTTC
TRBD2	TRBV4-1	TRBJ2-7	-	CASSQEVYPTSGGSYEQYF	TGCGCCAGCAGCCAAGAAGTTTACCCGACTAGCGGGGGGTCCTACGAGCAGTACTTC
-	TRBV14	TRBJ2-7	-	CASSQVLGYEQYF	TGTGCCAGCAGCCAGGTCCTGGGATACGAGCAGTACTTC
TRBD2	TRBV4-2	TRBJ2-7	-	CASSQLAGEAYEQYF	TGTGCCAGCAGCCAACTAGCGGGAGAGGCCTACGAGCAGTACTTC
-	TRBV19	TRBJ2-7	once	CASSIFITGEATYEQYF	TGTGCCAGTAGTATATTTATTACGGGGGAGGCCACTTACGAGCAGTACTTC
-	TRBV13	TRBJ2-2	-	CASSLIRAGELFF	TGTGCCAGCAGCCTGATACGGGCCGGGGAGCTGTTTTTT
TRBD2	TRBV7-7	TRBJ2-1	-	CASSALAGPSYNEQFF	TGTGCTAGCAGCGCCCTAGCGGGCCCTTCCTACAATGAGCAGTTCTTC
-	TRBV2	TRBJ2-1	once	CASSGAQDHNEQFF	TGTGCCAGCAGTGGCGCCCAGGACCACAATGAGCAGTTCTTC
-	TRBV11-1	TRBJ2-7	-	CASSLRGSQYF	TGTGCCAGCAGCTTAAGGGGCTCGCAGTACTTC
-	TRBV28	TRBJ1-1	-	CATRETEAFF	TGTGCCACCAGGGAGACTGAAGCTTTCTTT
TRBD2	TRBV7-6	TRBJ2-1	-	CASSLSSGSREFF	TGTGCCAGCAGCCTATCAAGCGGGAGTAGGGAGTTCTTC
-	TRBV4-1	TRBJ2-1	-	CASSQDPGRGNEQFF	TGCGCCAGCAGCCAAGATCCGGGCCGAGGAAATGAGCAGTTCTTC
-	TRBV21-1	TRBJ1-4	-	CASRKGVATMHNEKLFF	TGTGCCAGCAGAAAGGGGGTAGCTACAATGCATAATGAAAAACTGTTTTTT
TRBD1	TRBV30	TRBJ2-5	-	CAWSLWTGLPQETQYF	TGTGCCTGGAGTTTATGGACAGGTCTTCCCCAAGAGACCCAGTACTTC
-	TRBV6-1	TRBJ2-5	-	CASSIGPGETQYF	TGTGCCAGCAGTATTGGACCGGGAGAGACCCAGTACTTC
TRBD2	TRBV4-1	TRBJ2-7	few	CASSQPASGSYEQYF	TGCGCCAGCAGCCAACCGGCTAGCGGCTCCTACGAGCAGTACTTC
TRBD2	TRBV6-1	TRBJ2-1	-	CASRGTSGANEQFF	TGTGCCAGCAGGGGGACTAGCGGGGCCAATGAGCAGTTCTTC
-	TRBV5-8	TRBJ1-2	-	CASSYLGVPPSGYGYTF	TGTGCCAGCAGCTACCTCGGGGTTCCGCCCTCCGGCTATGGCTACACCTTC
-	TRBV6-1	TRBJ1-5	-	CASSAQALMGNQPQHF	TGTGCCAGCAGTGCCCAGGCCCTTATGGGCAATCAGCCCCAGCATTTT
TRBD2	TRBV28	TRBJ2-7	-	CASSPTSGSFEQYF	TGTGCCAGCAGTCCCACTAGCGGGAGTTTCGAGCAGTACTTC
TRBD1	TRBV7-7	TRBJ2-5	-	CASSTGQGGETQYF	TGTGCTAGCAGCACAGGACAGGGAGGAGAGACCCAGTACTTC
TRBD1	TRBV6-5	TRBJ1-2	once	CASTNEGAYYGYTF	TGTGCCAGCACCAACGAGGGGGCGTACTATGGCTACACCTTC
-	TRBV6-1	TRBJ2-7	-	CASSEVGVLQDPTKQYF	TGTGCCAGCAGTGAAGTTGGCGTATTACAGGACCCTACGAAGCAGTACTTC
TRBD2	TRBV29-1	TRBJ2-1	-	CSGVGGLAGRYNEQFF	TGCAGCGGTGTGGGGGGACTAGCGGGAAGGTACAATGAGCAGTTCTTC
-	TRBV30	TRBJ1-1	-	CAWSVGSTEAFF	TGTGCCTGGAGTGTCGGGAGCACTGAAGCTTTCTTT
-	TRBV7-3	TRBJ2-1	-	CASSLKVGTHNNEQFF	TGTGCCAGCAGCTTAAAAGTTGGGACACATAACAATGAGCAGTTCTTC
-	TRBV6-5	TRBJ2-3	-	CASSPAGTTDTQYF	TGTGCCAGCAGCCCAGCAGGGACCACAGATACGCAGTATTTT
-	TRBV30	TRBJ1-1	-	CAWSFGGGNTEAFF	TGTGCCTGGAGCTTCGGGGGGGGAAACACTGAAGCTTTCTTT
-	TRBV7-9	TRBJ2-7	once	CASSLGVGSEQYF	TGTGCCAGCAGCTTAGGGGTAGGGAGCGAGCAGTACTTC
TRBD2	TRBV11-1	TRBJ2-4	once	CASSPGLAGPKNIQYF	TGTGCCAGCAGCCCGGGACTAGCGGGTCCCAAAAACATTCAGTACTTC
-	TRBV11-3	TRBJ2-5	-	CASSARPEGETQYF	TGTGCCAGCAGCGCCCGTCCCGAGGGCGAGACCCAGTACTTC
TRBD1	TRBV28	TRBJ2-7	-	CASIGQGFEQYF	TGTGCCAGCATAGGACAGGGGTTCGAGCAGTACTTC